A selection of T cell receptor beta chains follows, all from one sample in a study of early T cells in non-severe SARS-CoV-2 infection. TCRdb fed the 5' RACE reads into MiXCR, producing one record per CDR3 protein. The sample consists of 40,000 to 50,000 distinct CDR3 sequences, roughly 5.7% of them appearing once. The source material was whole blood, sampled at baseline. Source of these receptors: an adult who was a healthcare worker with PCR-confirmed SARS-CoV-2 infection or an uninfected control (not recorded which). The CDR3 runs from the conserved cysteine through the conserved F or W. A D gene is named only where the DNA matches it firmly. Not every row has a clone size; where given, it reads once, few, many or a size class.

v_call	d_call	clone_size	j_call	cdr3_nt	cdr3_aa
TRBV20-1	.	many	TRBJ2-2	TGCAGCATACCCCGGGACGGAAACACCGGGGAGCTGTTTTTT	CSIPRDGNTGELFF
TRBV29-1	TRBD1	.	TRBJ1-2	TGCAGCGTTGAAGATCGTGACAGGGAGTTCTCGGTCTATGGCTACACCTTC	CSVEDRDREFSVYGYTF
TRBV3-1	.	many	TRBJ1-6	TGTGCCAGCAGCCAAGAAATGGCTAAGGGGAGGGGGATTTCACCCCTCCACTTT	CASSQEMAKGRGISPLHF
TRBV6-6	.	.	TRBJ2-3	TGTGCCAGCAGTTCGACTGGGGATACGCAGTATTTT	CASSSTGDTQYF
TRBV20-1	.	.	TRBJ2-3	TGCAGTGCTAGAGATCCGGCTAGGAGCACAGATACGCAGTATTTT	CSARDPARSTDTQYF
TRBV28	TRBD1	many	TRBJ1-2	TGTGCCAGCAGTCCTGACAAGATAAGAGGGGGCGATGGCTACACCTTC	CASSPDKIRGGDGYTF
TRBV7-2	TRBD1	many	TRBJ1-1	TGTGCCAGCAGCCCGCGGACAGGGTACACTGAAGCTTTCTTT	CASSPRTGYTEAFF
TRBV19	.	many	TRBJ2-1	TGTGCCAGTAGGGAAGGTCTCAATGAGCAGTTCTTC	CASREGLNEQFF
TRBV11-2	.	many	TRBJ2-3	TGTGCCAGCGGGAAACTAGCAGATACGCAGTATTTT	CASGKLADTQYF
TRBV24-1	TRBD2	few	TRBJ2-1	TGTGCCACCCGCTCCTCGGGAGGGTCCCACAATGAGCAGTTCTTC	CATRSSGGSHNEQFF
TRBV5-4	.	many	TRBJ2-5	TGTGCCAGCAGCGACGATACAGGGAACCAAGAGACCCAGTACTTC	CASSDDTGNQETQYF
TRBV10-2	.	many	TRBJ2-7	TGCGCCAGCAGTGTATGGGATCCCTACGAGCAGTACTTC	CASSVWDPYEQYF
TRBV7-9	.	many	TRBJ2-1	TGTGCCAGCAGCTTTTCTTCAGCTTACAATGAGCAGTTCTTC	CASSFSSAYNEQFF
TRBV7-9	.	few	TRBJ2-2	TGTGCCACCCGGGATGTGGCGGTAGAGAGGGAGCTGTTTTTT	CATRDVAVERELFF
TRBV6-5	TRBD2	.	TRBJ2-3	TGTGCCAGCAGTACGGGGGGGTATCCCCTAGATACGCAGTATTTT	CASSTGGYPLDTQYF
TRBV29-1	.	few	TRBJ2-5	TGCAGCGTTTTGGAGGGAGGACAAGAGACCCAGTACTTC	CSVLEGGQETQYF
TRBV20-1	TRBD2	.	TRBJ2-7	TGCAGTGCTAGACGGACGGGACTAGCGGGAGGTTACTACGAGCAGTACTTC	CSARRTGLAGGYYEQYF
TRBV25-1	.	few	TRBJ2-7	TGTGCCAGCAGTGCCAGTTCCTACGAGCAGTACTTC	CASSASSYEQYF
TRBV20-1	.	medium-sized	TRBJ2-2	TGCAGTGCTAGAGTACCTCTCACCGGGGAGCTGTTTTTT	CSARVPLTGELFF
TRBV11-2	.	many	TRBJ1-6	TGTGCCAGCAGCTTAGGTTACAGGGATAATTCACCCCTCCACTTT	CASSLGYRDNSPLHF
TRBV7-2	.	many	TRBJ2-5	TGTGCCAGCAGATTCGCGGGAAAGGAGACCCAGTACTTC	CASRFAGKETQYF